This T cell receptor beta chain stems from a study of T cell responses to AZD1222 COVID-19 vaccine. Whole-study results and caveats: Reportedly, nearly half of unique spike TCRs recognized epitopes outside B.1.351/B.1.1.7 mutations.

Here immunoSEQ multiplex PCR was the method, and the copy in TCRdb shows in-frame clones only, minus some. The table lists about 210,000 clones, roughly 94% of them singletons. With regard to this clone: Its antigen is unknown.

Germline-derived CDR1 and CDR2 are MGHRA and YSYEKL. Trimming took off 3 bases at V and 0 bases at J, with 9 bases between the two ends. This CDR3 region has 15 residues. This specimen was peripheral blood, taken 28 days after the second dose of the MenACWY control vaccine. The clonotype originates from an adult who received the MenACWY meningococcal vaccine as a control. The chain joins TRBV4-1 to TRBJ2-1; no reliable D call. The CDR3: CASSQDPLSYNEQFF. The CDR3 region has the DNA TGCGCCAGCAGCCAGGACCCCCTCTCCTACAATGAGCAGTTCTTC.